The sample holds a few counts of the clone carrying this T cell receptor (beta chain). Of the isolated RNA, all was reverse transcribed, and so the sequenced material was expressed TCRB transcripts. Here immunoSEQ multiplex PCR was the method, and the copy in TCRdb shows in-frame clones only, minus some. Found here are 150,000 to 190,000 clones, about 8.5% of them singletons; the top ten hold 0.5% to 0.65%. This entry belongs to a study of beta chain features in type 1 diabetes. Study details: Analysis included roughly 100 million sorted cells drawn from all samples.

Germline V CDR1 and CDR2: MDHEN, SYDVKM. V shed 1 base and J 11 bases; nucleotides not matched to a gene: 8. This CDR3 is built from 14 residues. This chain links TRBV28 with TRBJ1-1, with 9 bases fitting TRBD1. This receptor was taken from a young man in good health. What was sequenced was central memory CD4+ T cells from blood. The CDR3 loop is CASSLSGTGLGAFF. In DNA form, the CDR3 reads TGTGCCAGCAGTTTATCGGGGACAGGGCTAGGGGCTTTCTTT.